A single sample gave rise to the 10 T cell receptor beta chains below, sequenced in a study of blood T cell repertoires in COVID-19. Clones were read by immunoSEQ multiplex PCR, and TCRdb kept only the in-frame ones, dropping some. Here the sample spans a few hundred thousand clones, about 87% being singletons. Sequenced input: peripheral blood. These receptors were obtained from a woman younger than 45 who had recovered from COVID-19.

V usage is TRBV5-8 and J usage is TRBJ1-1; TRBD1 matches at 9 bases. This CDR3 region has 15 residues. The germline gives CDR1 SGHTS, CDR2 YDEGEE. With V trimmed by 3 bases and J by 0 bases, 3 bases remained unmatched. CDR3 sequence (DNA): TGTGCCAGCAGCTCGGGACAGGGAGTGAACACTGAAGCTTTCTTT. The encoded protein is CASSSGQGVNTEAFF.

The V gene is TRBV9, the J gene TRBJ1-1, with 7 bases aligning to TRBD1. Germline CDR1 is SGDLS and CDR2 is YYNGEE. The CDR3 extends over 13 amino acids. The ends lost 3 bases at V and 7 bases at J; junction bases unmatched: 6. CDR3 protein: CASSADGDSEAFF. DNA of the CDR3: TGTGCCAGCAGCGCGGATGGGGACAGTGAAGCTTTCTTT.

This clone showed up just once. The chain has TRBV5-4 and TRBJ1-5; 8 bases agree with TRBD1. The CDR3 runs 16 residues. CDR1 is SGHNT, CDR2 YYREEE, per germline (reference sequence). V shed 4 bases, J shed 7 bases, and the junction held 13 bases outside the gene matches. CDR3 nucleotide sequence: TGTGCCAGCAGCAACAGGGGGGCAGGCGAGCACCAGCCCCAGCATTTT. This encodes CASSNRGAGEHQPQHF.

The chain carries TRBV5-1 and TRBJ1-4; 7 bases are a match to TRBD1. CDR1 is SGHRS and CDR2 is YFSETQ in the germline V gene. The CDR3 covers 15 residues. Trimming at V came to 4 bases and at J to 4 bases, leaving 7 bases not matched to a gene. DNA of the CDR3: TGCGCCAGCAGCCAAACGGGACAGTTTAATGAAAAACTGTTTTTT. This codes for CASSQTGQFNEKLFF.

This clone was found once. The chain is built from TRBV21-1 and TRBJ2-1; the D call in the table, TRBD2, was not verified against the DNA. TRBV21-1 represents a pseudogene. This CDR3 contains 14 residues. The CDR3 nucleotides are TGTGCACCTTCGGGACTACAGCTCGACAATGAGCAGTTCTTC. As protein: CAPSGLQLDNEQFF.

The chain links TRBV4-1 to TRBJ2-2; the D gene is possibly TRBD1 (5 bases). Per the germline V gene, CDR1 is MGHRA and CDR2 is YSYEKL. The V and J ends lost 1 base and 4 bases respectively, with 10 bases between them. There are 15 residues in the CDR3. CDR3 loop: CASSQGGWVTGELFF. CDR3 sequence (DNA): TGCGCCAGCAGCCAAGGGGGCTGGGTCACCGGGGAGCTGTTTTTT.

This chain connects TRBV7-2 to TRBJ2-1, with 8 bases fitting TRBD2. The V gene's germline CDR1 is SGHTA and CDR2 FQGNSA. The CDR3 has 15 residues. Trimming took 5 bases from V and 4 from J; bases not matched to a gene: 7. The CDR3 nucleotides are TGTGCCAGCAGCATCTACGGGGGGGTATACAATGAGCAGTTCTTC. Its translation is CASSIYGGVYNEQFF.

The chain joins TRBV10-3 to TRBJ2-7, with TRBD1 identical over 8 bases. With 6 bases clipped from V and 1 base from J, the junction kept 5 bases outside the gene matches. The CDR3 is made up of 14 amino acids. The germline CDR1 and CDR2 sequences are ENHRY and SYGVKD. The CDR3 is CAIRTGQGSYEQYF. The CDR3 DNA reads TGTGCCATCAGGACAGGACAGGGATCCTACGAGCAGTACTTC.

The chain combines TRBV28 with TRBJ1-1, with D tentatively TRBD1 (6 bases). The CDR3 contains 13 residues. Germline CDR1 MDHEN, CDR2 SYDVKM. V was clipped by 6 bases and J by 5 bases, with 13 bases between them. DNA of the CDR3: TGTGCCAGCAGCCTAACAGGGAATACTGAAGCTTTCTTT. Amino acids: CASSLTGNTEAFF.

The chain combines TRBV10-3 with TRBJ2-7; D is uncertain. This CDR3 comprises 14 residues. From germline, CDR1 is ENHRY and CDR2 SYGVKD. V shed 9 bases and J shed 3 bases, with 18 bases lying between them. As DNA, the CDR3 is TGTGCCATTATCCCGGGTCCATCGAGCTACGAGCAGTACTTC. Amino acid sequence: CAIIPGPSSYEQYF.